This T cell receptor beta chain was recorded in a study of blood T cell repertoires in COVID-19. Study in general: Italy, Spain and the United States were the sources of the convalescent and acute COVID-19 samples. The cDNA or gDNA used as material had been derived from T cells, B-cell-depleted T cells, or PBMCs.

As processed by the authors: Estimated nucleated cell counts came from reference gene primer amplification. Clones were sequenced by immunoSEQ multiplex PCR, and TCRdb holds only the in-frame ones, with some missing. V and J calls and clone size are given by that table; D and trimming were obtained from the DNA. In the table there are hundreds of thousands of clones, roughly 80% of which are singletons. J was trimmed by 8 bases and V by 1 base; bases with no gene match: 3. CDR3 size: 14 residues. Per germline, CDR1 KGHSH and CDR2 LQKENI. This receptor was identified in a woman older than 75 with acute or convalescent COVID-19. The sample comprised peripheral blood. V and J are TRBV18 and TRBJ2-1, with 9 bases matching TRBD2. The DNA for the CDR3 is TGTGCCAGCTCACCACAAGCGGGGGGTGATGAGCAGTTCTTC. Its translation: CASSPQAGGDEQFF.